This T cell receptor beta chain was identified in a study of blood T cell repertoires in COVID-19. Whole-study context: T cells, B-cell-depleted T cells, or PBMCs provided the cDNA or gDNA that served as material.

Recruits, aged roughly 18 to 90 years, lived in about two dozen US areas. Participants' own reports of clinical history determined their cohort assignment. Cohort 3 donors were reported recovered after two negative PCRs, clearance, or symptom resolution. The CDR3 is 14 residues long. Germline CDR1 SGHTA, CDR2 FQGNSA. The ends were cut back, 0 bases at V and 5 bases at J, with 10 bases in the middle. Profiling relied on immunoSEQ multiplex PCR, and the TCRdb table lists in-frame clones only, not all of them. This table holds hundreds of thousands of clones, 70% to 90% found once. The receptor was isolated from a man younger than 45 who had recovered from COVID-19. The sample consisted of PBMCs or T cells enriched from blood (not recorded which). J is TRBJ1-1 and V is TRBV7-2; no clear D. The CDR3 sequence: CASSLALVQTEAFF. The CDR3, as DNA: TGTGCCAGCAGCTTAGCGCTTGTACAGACTGAAGCTTTCTTT.